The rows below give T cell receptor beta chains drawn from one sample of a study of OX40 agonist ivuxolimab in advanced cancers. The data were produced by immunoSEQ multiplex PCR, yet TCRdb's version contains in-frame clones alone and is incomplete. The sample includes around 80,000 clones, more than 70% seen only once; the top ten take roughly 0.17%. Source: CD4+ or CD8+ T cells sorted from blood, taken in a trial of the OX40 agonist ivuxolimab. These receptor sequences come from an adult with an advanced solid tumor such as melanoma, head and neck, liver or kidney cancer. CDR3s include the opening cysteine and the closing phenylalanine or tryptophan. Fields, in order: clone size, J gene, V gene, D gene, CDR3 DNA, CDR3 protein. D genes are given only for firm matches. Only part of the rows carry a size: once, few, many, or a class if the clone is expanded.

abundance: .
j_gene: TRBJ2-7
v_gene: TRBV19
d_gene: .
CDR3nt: TGTGCCAGTAGTAGAACAGGTACCTACGAGCAGTACTTC
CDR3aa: CASSRTGTYEQYF

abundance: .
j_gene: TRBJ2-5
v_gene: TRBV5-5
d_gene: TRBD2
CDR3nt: TGTGCCAGCAGCCCAGCGGGGGGAACGGGGGCCCAGTACTTC
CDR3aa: CASSPAGGTGAQYF

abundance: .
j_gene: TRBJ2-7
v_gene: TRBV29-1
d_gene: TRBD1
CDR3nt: TGCAGCGTTGGTACAGGGGGCTTCAACGAGCAGTACTTC
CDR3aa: CSVGTGGFNEQYF

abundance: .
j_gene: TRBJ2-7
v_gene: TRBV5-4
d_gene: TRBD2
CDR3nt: TGTGCCACCCGGGGGACGGGAGGCTCCTACGAGCAGTACTTC
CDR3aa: CATRGTGGSYEQYF

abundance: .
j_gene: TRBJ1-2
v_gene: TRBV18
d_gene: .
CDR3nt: TGTGCCAGCTCACCAAAGGCAGGCGGACAGCCCTTCTATGGCTACACCTTC
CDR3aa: CASSPKAGGQPFYGYTF

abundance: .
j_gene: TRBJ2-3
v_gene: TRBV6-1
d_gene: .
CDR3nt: TGTGCCAGCAGGCGTCACCTCACAGATACGCAGTATTTT
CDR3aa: CASRRHLTDTQYF

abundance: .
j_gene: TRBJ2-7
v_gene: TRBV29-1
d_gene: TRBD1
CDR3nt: TGCAGCGTTGAAGGGACAGGGACCTACGAGCAGTACTTC
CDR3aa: CSVEGTGTYEQYF

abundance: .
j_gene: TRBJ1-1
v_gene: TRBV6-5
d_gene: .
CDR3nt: TGTGCCAGCAGGGTAAATCTCAGGAACACTGAAGCTTTCTTT
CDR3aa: CASRVNLRNTEAFF

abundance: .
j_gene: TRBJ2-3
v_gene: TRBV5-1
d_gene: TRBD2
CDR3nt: TGCGCCAGCAGCTTGCCCAGCGGGGGCCCCGCAGATACGCAGTATTTT
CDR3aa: CASSLPSGGPADTQYF

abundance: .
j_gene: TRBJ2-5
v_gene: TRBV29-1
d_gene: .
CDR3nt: TGCAGCGTTTGGTGGCGGACGATCACGTACCAAGAGACCCAGTACTTC
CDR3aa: CSVWWRTITYQETQYF

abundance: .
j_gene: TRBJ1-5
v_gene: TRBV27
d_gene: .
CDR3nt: TGTGCCAGCAGTTTATCAAATCGGAATCAGCCCCAGCATTTT
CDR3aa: CASSLSNRNQPQHF

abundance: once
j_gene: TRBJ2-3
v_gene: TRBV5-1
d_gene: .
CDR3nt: TGTGCCAGCAGCTTACTCGGAGGAGATACGCAGTATTTT
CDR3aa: CASSLLGGDTQYF

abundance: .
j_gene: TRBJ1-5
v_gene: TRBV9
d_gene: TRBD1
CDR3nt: TGTGCCAGCAGCGTTTCCCCGGGACAGAATCAGCCCCAGCATTTT
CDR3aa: CASSVSPGQNQPQHF

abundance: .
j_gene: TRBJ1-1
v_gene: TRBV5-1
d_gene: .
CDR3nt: TGCGCCAGCAGCTCTGGACGGGCGGGTGAAGCTTTCTTT
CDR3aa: CASSSGRAGEAFF

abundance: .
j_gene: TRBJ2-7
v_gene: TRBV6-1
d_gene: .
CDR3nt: TGTGCCAGCAGTGTTGGGCAGGTTGGTTACGAGCAGTACTTC
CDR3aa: CASSVGQVGYEQYF

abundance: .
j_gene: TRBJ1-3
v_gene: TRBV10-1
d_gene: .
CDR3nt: TGCGCCAGCAGTACCCCCGGGGCCATATATTTT
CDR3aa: CASSTPGAIYF

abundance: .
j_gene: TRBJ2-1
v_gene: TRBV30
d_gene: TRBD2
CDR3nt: TGTGCCGGGACTAGCGGTAACTCCTACAATGAGCAGTTCTTC
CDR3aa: CAGTSGNSYNEQFF

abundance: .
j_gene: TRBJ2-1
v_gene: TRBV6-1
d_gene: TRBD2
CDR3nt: TGTGCCAGCAGTGCGACTAGCGGGAGTAACTATGAGCAGTTCTTC
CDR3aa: CASSATSGSNYEQFF

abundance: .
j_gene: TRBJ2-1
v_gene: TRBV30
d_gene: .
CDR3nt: TGTGCCTGGAGTGTACGGCCCTTTAGCGCGGCCGTTGCCAGAACCTACAATGAGCAGTTCTTC
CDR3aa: CAWSVRPFSAAVARTYNEQFF

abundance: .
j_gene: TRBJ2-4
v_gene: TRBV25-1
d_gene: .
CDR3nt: TGTGCCAGCAGTGAATCAGGGACCGCCAAAAACATTCAGTACTTC
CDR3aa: CASSESGTAKNIQYF

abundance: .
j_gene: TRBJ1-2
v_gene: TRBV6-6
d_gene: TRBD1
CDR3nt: TGTGCCAGCAACCTACGACCAACAGGGGTGGGCGGCTACACCTTC
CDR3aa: CASNLRPTGVGGYTF

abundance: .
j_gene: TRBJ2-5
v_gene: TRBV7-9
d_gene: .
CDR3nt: TGTGCCAGCAGCTTAGCACGAGGGAGTGGGGAGACCCAGTACTTC
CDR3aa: CASSLARGSGETQYF

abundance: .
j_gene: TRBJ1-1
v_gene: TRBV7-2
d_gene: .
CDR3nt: TGTGCCAGCAGCTTAAGTGTAGGGGTGAACACTGAAGCTTTCTTT
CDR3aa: CASSLSVGVNTEAFF

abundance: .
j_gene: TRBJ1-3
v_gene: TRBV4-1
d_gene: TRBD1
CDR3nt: TGCGCCAGCAGCCAAGGGGGGACAGGGCTTTCTGGAAACACCATATATTTT
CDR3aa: CASSQGGTGLSGNTIYF

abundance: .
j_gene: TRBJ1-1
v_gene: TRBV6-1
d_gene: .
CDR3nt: TGTGCCAGCAGTGAGGGTATGGCCACTGAAGCTTTCTTT
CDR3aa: CASSEGMATEAFF

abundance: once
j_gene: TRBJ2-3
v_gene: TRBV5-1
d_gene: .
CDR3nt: TGCGCCAGTTACTTAGCGGCTAGCACAGATACGCAGTATTTT
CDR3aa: CASYLAASTDTQYF

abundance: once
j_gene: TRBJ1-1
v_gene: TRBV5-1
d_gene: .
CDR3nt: TGCGCCAGCAGCCCGGGGGGGAACATGAACACTGAAGCTTTCTTT
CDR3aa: CASSPGGNMNTEAFF

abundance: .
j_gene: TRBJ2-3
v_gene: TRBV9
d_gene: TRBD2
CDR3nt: TGTGCCAGCAGCGTAGACCCTCTACTTAGCGGGGGGCCTCCGGATACGCAGTATTTT
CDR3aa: CASSVDPLLSGGPPDTQYF

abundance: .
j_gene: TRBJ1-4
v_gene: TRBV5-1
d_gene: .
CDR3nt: TGCGCCAGCAGCTGGACTCCGGCGCCCATAGAAAAACTGTTTTTT
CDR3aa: CASSWTPAPIEKLFF

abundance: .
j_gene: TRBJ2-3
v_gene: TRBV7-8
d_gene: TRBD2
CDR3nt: TGTGCCAGCAGCTCAAACCTAGCGGGAGGGAACACAGATACGCAGTATTTT
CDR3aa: CASSSNLAGGNTDTQYF

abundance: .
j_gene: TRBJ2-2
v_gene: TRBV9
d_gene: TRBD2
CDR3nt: TGTGCCAGCAGTCTGCTAGCGGCGAACACCGGGGAGCTGTTTTTT
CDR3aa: CASSLLAANTGELFF

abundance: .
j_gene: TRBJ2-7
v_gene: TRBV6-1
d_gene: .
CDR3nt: TGTGCCAGCCAGCCGGGAAAATTATCCTACGAGCAGTACTTC
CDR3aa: CASQPGKLSYEQYF

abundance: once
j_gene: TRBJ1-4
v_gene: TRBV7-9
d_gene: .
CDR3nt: TGTGCCACCGAAGGCCCTGAAAAACTGTTTTTT
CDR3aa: CATEGPEKLFF

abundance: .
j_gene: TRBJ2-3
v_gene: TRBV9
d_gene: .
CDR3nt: TGTGCCAGCAGCGTAGGAGTATCTAATACCCACACAGATACGCAGTATTTT
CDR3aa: CASSVGVSNTHTDTQYF

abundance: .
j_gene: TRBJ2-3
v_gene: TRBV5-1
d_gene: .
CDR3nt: TGCGCCAGCAGCTTGGACAGACCCCACGATACGCAGTATTTT
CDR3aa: CASSLDRPHDTQYF

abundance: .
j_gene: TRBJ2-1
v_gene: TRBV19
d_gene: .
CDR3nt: TGTGCCAGTAGCATTAATTCCTACAATGAGCAGTTCTTC
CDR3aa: CASSINSYNEQFF

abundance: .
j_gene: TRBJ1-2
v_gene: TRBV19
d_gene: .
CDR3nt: TGTGCCAGTAGGGCGCAGGGCCCCTCTGCGTCTGGCTACACCTTC
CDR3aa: CASRAQGPSASGYTF

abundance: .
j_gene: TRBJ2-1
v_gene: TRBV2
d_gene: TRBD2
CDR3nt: TGTGCCACCCGAGATCAAAAGCGGGACCCAAACAATGAGCAGTTCTTC
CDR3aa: CATRDQKRDPNNEQFF

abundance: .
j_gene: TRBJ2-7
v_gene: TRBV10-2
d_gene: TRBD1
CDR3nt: TGCGCCAGCAGGATGACAGGGTTCGGAAACGAGCAGTACTTC
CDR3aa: CASRMTGFGNEQYF

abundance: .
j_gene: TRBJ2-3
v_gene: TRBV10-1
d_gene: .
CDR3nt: TGCGCCAGCTCCCGGGGGGCCTCGAAAGGAGATACGCAGTATTTT
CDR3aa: CASSRGASKGDTQYF

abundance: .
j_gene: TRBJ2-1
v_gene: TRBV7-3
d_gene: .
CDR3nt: TGTGCCAGCAGCCTTGAGGGAAACTCCTACAATGAGCAGTTCTTC
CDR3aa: CASSLEGNSYNEQFF

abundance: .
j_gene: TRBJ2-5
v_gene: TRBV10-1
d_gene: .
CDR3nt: TGCGCCAGCAGTGAGTCGACTAGGTCGGAGACCCAGTACTTC
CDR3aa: CASSESTRSETQYF

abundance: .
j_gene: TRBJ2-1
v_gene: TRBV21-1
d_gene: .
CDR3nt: TGTGCCAGCAAGTGGACTAGCGGGAGGAACAATGAGCAGTTCTTC
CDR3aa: CASKWTSGRNNEQFF

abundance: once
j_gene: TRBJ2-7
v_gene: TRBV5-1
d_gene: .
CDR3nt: TGCGCCAGCAGCTTCCAAGGACACACCTACGAGCAGTACTTC
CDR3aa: CASSFQGHTYEQYF

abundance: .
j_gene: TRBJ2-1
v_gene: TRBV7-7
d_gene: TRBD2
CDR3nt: TGTGCCAGCAGCTTGGGACTAGCGGGGGACAATGAGCAGTTCTTC
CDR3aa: CASSLGLAGDNEQFF

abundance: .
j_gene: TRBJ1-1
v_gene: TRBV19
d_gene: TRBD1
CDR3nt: TGTGCCAGTCGACGGACAGGGGAGAACACTGAAGCTTTCTTT
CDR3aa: CASRRTGENTEAFF

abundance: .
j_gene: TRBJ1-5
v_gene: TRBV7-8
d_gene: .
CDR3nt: TGTGCCAGCAGCTTAGTAGGGAATAGCAATCAGCCCCAGCATTTT
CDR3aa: CASSLVGNSNQPQHF

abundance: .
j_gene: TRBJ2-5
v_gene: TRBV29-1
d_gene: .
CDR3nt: TGCAGCGGTACAGGGTTAGAGACCCAGTACTTC
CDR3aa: CSGTGLETQYF

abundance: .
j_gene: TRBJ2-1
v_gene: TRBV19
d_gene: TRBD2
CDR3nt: TGTGCCACCCGCGGGGGGGGCCCTACTCGGAACAATGAGCAGTTCTTC
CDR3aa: CATRGGGPTRNNEQFF

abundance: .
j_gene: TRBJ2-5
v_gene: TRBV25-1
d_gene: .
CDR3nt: TGTGCCAGCAGTGAATCTAGGGCAGTGGGAGAGACCCAGTACTTC
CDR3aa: CASSESRAVGETQYF

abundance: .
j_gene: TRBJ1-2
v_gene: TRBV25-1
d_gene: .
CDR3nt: TGTGCCAGCAGCCCCTCTTGGGCGCGCGGCTACACCTTC
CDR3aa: CASSPSWARGYTF

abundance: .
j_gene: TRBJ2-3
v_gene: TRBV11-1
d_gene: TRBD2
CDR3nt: TGTGCCAGCAGCCCCCCCGGGAGCGGGATTCCGCAAAGCACAGATACGCAGTATTTT
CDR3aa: CASSPPGSGIPQSTDTQYF

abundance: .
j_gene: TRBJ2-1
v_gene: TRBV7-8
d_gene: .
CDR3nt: TGTGCCAGCAGCTTAGCGCGTCTATACAATGAGCAGTTCTTC
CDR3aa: CASSLARLYNEQFF

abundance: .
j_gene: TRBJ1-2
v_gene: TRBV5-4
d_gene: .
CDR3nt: TGTGCCAGCAGCTTACCCGCCGGGGACGGCTATGGCTACACCTTC
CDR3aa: CASSLPAGDGYGYTF

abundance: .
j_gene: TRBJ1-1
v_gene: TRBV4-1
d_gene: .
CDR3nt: TGCGCCAGCAGGGGAAGGACAGTGAACACTGAAGCTTTCTTT
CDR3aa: CASRGRTVNTEAFF

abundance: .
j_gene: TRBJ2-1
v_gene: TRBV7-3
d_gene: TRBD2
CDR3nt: TGTGCCAGCAGCAGGCGGGGGGCCCACTACAATGAGCAGTTCTTC
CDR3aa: CASSRRGAHYNEQFF

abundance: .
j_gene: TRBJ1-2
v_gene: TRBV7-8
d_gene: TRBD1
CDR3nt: TGTGCCAGCAGCTCATCATCAATGCAGGGGGGGGATGGCTACACCTTC
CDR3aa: CASSSSSMQGGDGYTF

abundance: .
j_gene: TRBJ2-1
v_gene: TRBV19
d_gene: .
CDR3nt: TGTGCCAGTAGTTGGGGGACTGGGAGATACAATGAGCAGTTCTTC
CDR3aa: CASSWGTGRYNEQFF

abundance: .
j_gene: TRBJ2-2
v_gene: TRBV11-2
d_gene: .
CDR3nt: TGTGCCAGCAGCATGAGCTTTGGCTGGAACACCGGGGAGCTGTTTTTT
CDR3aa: CASSMSFGWNTGELFF